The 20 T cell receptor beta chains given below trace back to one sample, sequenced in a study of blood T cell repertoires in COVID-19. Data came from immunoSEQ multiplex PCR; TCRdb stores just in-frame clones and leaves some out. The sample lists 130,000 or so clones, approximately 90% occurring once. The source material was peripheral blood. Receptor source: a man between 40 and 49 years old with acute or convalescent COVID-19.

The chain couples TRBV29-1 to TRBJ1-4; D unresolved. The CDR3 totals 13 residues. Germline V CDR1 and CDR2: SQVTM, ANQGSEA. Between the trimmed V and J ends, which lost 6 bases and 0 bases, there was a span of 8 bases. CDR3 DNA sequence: TGCAGCGTCGCCCCTACAACTAATGAAAAACTGTTTTTT. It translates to CSVAPTTNEKLFF.

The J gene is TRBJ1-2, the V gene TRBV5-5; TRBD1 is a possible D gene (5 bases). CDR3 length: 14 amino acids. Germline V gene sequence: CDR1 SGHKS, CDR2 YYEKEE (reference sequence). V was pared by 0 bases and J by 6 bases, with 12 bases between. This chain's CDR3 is CASSLEAGLNGYTF. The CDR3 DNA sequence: TGTGCCAGCAGCTTGGAAGCAGGGCTCAATGGCTACACCTTC.

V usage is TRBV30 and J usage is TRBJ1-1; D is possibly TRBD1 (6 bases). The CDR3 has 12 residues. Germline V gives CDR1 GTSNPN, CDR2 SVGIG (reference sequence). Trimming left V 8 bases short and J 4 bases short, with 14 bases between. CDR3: CARVRGGTEAFF. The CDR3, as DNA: TGTGCCCGGGTGAGGGGGGGCACTGAAGCTTTCTTT.

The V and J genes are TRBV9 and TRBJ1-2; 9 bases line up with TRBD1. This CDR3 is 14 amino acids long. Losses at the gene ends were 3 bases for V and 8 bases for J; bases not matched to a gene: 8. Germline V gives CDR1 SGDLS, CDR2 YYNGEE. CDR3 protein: CASSGGDRVEGYTF. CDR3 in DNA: TGTGCCAGCAGCGGGGGGGACAGGGTTGAGGGCTACACCTTC.

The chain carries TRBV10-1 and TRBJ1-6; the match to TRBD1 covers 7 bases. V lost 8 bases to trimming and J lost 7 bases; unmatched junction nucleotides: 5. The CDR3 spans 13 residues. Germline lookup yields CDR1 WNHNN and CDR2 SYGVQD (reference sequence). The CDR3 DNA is TGCGCCAGCGGGGACAGTCTAAATTCACCCCTCCACTTT. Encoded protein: CASGDSLNSPLHF.

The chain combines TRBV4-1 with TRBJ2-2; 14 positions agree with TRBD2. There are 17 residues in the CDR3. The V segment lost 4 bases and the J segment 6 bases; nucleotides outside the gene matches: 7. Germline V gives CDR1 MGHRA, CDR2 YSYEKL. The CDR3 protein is CASSLTSGGALAGELFF. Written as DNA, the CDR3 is TGCGCCAGCAGCCTGACTAGCGGGGGGGCGTTGGCCGGGGAGCTGTTTTTT.

The CDR3 is CASSFSGTGGDQNTEAFF. DNA of the CDR3: TGTGCCAGCAGCTTCTCCGGGACAGGGGGCGATCAGAACACTGAAGCTTTCTTT. V and J are TRBV7-3 and TRBJ1-1; TRBD1 matches 12 bases. The CDR3 is 18 amino acids. With V trimmed by 3 bases and J by 1 base, 9 bases remained unmatched. The germline gives CDR1 SGHTA, CDR2 FQGTGA. Supplemented by reference TRBV7-3 and TRBJ1-1, the full variable domain reads GAGVSQTPSNKVTEKGKYVELRCDPISGHTALYWYRQSLGQGPEFLIYFQGTGAADDSGLPNDRFFAVRPEGSVSTLKIQRTERGDSAVYLCASSFSGTGGDQNTEAFFGQGTRLTVV.

This CDR3 reads CASRRTGDEKLFF. For the CDR3, the DNA is TGTGCCAGCAGACGGACCGGGGATGAAAAACTGTTTTTT. This chain links TRBV6-5 with TRBJ1-4, with D hard to call. The CDR3 extends over 13 amino acids. The V and J ends lost 6 bases and 6 bases respectively, with 11 bases between them. CDR1 and CDR2 (germline): MNHEY, SVGAGI.

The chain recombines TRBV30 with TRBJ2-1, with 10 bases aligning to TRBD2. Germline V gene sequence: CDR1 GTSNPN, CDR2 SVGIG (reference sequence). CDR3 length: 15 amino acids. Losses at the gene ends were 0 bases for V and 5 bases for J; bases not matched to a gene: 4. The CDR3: CAWSVRLAGDNEQFF. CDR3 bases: TGTGCCTGGAGTGTACGACTAGCGGGTGACAATGAGCAGTTCTTC.

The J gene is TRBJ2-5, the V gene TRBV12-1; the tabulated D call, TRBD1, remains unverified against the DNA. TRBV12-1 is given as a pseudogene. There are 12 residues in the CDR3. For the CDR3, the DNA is TGTGCCAGCACCTCCCCCCACAAGACCCAGTACTTC. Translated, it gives CASTSPHKTQYF.

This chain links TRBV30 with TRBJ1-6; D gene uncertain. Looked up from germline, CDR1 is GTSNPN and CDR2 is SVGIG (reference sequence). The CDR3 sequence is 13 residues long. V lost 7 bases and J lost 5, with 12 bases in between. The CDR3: CASVTGDNSPLHF. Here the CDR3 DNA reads TGTGCCTCTGTGACTGGAGATAATTCACCCCTCCACTTT.

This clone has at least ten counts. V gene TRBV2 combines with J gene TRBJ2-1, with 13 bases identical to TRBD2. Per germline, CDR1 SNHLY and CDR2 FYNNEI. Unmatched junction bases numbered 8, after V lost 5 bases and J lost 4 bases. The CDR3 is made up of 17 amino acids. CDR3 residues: CASSYSGLAGIYNEQFF. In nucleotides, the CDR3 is TGTGCCAGCAGTTACTCGGGACTAGCGGGAATATACAATGAGCAGTTCTTC. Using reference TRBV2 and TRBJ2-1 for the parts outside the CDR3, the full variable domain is EPEVTQTPSHQVTQMGQEVILRCVPISNHLYFYWYRQILGQKVEFLVSFYNNEISEKSEIFDDQFSVERPDGSNFTLKIRSTKLEDSAMYFCASSYSGLAGIYNEQFFGPGTRLTVL.

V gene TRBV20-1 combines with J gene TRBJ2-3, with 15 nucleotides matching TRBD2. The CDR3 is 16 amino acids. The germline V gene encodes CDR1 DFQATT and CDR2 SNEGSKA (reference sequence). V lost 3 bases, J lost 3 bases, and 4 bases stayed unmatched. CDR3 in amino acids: CSASRTSGRVTDTQYF. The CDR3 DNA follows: TGCAGTGCTAGTAGGACTAGCGGGAGGGTGACAGATACGCAGTATTTT.

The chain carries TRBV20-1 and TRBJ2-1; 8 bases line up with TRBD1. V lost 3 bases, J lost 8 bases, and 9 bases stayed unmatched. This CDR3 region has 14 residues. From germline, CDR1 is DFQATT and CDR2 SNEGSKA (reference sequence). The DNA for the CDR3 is TGCAGTGCTAGTGAGACAGGGGTGTACGATGAGCAGTTCTTC. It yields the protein CSASETGVYDEQFF.

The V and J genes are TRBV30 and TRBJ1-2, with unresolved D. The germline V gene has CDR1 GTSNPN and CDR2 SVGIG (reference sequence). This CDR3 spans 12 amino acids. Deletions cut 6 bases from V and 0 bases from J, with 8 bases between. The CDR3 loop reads CACTATNYGYTF. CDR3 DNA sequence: TGTGCCTGTACAGCTACTAACTATGGCTACACCTTC. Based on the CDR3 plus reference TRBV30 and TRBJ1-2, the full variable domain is SQTIHQWPATLVQPVGSPLSLECTVEGTSNPNLYWYRQAAGRGLQLLFYSVGIGQISSEVPQNLSASRPQDRQFILSSKKLLLSDSGFYLCACTATNYGYTFGSGTRLTVV.

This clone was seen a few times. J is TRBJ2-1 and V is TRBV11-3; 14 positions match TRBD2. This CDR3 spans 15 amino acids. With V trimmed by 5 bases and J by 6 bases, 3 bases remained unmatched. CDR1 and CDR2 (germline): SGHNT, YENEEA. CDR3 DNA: TGTGCCAGCAGCGAGACTAGCGGGAGGGTCAATGAGCAGTTCTTC. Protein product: CASSETSGRVNEQFF.

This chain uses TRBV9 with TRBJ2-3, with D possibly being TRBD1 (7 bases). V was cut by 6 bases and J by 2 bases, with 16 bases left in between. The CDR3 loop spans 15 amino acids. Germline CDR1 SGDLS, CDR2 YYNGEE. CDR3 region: CASTVGGQTTDTQYF. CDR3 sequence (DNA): TGTGCCAGCACCGTGGGGGGACAGACCACAGATACGCAGTATTTT.

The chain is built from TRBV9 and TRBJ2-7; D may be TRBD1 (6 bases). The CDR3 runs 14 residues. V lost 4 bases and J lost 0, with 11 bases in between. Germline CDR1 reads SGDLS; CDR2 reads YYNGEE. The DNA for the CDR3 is TGTGCCAGCAGCCGACAGGTTAACTCCTACGAGCAGTACTTC. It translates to CASSRQVNSYEQYF.

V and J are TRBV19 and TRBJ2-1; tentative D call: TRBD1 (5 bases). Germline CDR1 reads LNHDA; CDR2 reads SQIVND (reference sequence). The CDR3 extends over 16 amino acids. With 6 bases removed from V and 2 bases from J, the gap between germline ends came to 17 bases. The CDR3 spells CASSLPGPRAYNEQFF. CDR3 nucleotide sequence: TGTGCCAGTAGCCTCCCAGGGCCTAGGGCCTACAATGAGCAGTTCTTC.

The CDR3 bases are TGCGCCAGCAGCGCGGGAATCAATCAGCCCCAGCATTTT. It specifies CASSAGINQPQHF. J is TRBJ1-5 and V is TRBV5-1, with unresolved D. CDR1 and CDR2 (germline): SGHRS, YFSETQ. V lost 4 bases to trimming and J lost 3 bases, with 8 bases between them. The length of the CDR3 is 13 residues.